These 9 T cell receptor beta chains share one sample of origin, sequenced in a study of CD8 T cells in Susac syndrome. Random hexamers primed reverse transcription of 0.5 to 1 ug RNA. MiXCR, applied by TCRdb to the immunoSEQ multiplex PCR reads, yields one record per CDR3 protein. The sample records about 250,000 distinct CDR3 sequences, around 93% being singletons. Input material: CD4+ T cells from PBMCs. Receptor source: a human donor with multiple sclerosis.

This chain links TRBV7-3 with TRBJ2-1, with D possibly matching TRBD1 (5 bases). Trimming pared 1 base from V and 7 bases from J, leaving 17 bases between. This CDR3 comprises 16 residues. CDR1 is SGHTA, CDR2 FQGTGA, per germline. The CDR3 coding sequence is TGTGCCAGCAGCTTAATCCCCGGCGGATCAGGGAATGAGCAGTTCTTC. Protein: CASSLIPGGSGNEQFF.

The V call is TRBV7-9, the J call TRBJ2-1; D remains unclear. V was clipped by 3 bases and J by 0 bases, with 9 bases between them. The CDR3 extends over 15 amino acids. The germline CDR1 and CDR2 sequences are SEHNR and FQNEAQ (reference sequence). The CDR3 here is CASSLADPSYNEQFF. The CDR3 bases are TGTGCCAGCAGCTTGGCTGACCCCTCCTACAATGAGCAGTTCTTC.

The genes are TRBV30 and TRBJ2-5; D uncertain. Trimming left V 3 bases short and J 0 bases short, with 11 bases between. The germline V gene has CDR1 GTSNPN and CDR2 SVGIG (reference sequence). This CDR3 is 14 amino acids long. The CDR3 nucleotides are TGTGCCTGGAGGCAGGATACGTACCAAGAGACCCAGTACTTC. This encodes CAWRQDTYQETQYF.

This clonotype was detected once. This chain connects TRBV3-1 to TRBJ2-5; TRBD2 is a possible D gene (7 bases). Trimming removed 0 bases at V and 4 bases at J, with 12 bases between. The germline V gene encodes CDR1 LGHDT and CDR2 YNNKEL (reference sequence). The CDR3 spans 15 residues. As DNA, the CDR3 is TGTGCCAGCAGCCAAGATTGGGGGGGGCCAGAGACCCAGTACTTC. It codes for CASSQDWGGPETQYF.

This sequence joins TRBV7-9 and TRBJ2-2, with TRBD2 matching 7 bases. This CDR3 comprises 17 residues. Germline CDR1 is SEHNR and CDR2 is FQNEAQ (reference sequence). Germline trimming cut 5 bases from V and 0 bases from J; bases unmatched to any gene: 9. The CDR3 coding sequence is TGTGCCAGCAGCCGCGGGACTACTTCCACGAACACCGGGGAGCTGTTTTTT. Protein sequence: CASSRGTTSTNTGELFF. The whole variable domain, filled in from reference TRBV7-9 and TRBJ2-2, reads DTGVSQNPRHKITKRGQNVTFRCDPISEHNRLYWYRQTLGQGPEFLTYFQNEAQLEKSRLLSDRFSAERPKGSFSTLEIQRTEQGDSAMYLCASSRGTTSTNTGELFFGEGSRLTVL.

The rearrangement links TRBV12-3 or TRBV12-4 to TRBJ2-5, with 7 nucleotides matching TRBD2. The CDR3 loop spans 16 amino acids. After removal of 5 bases from V and 2 bases from J, the junction contained 11 bases not matched to a gene. CDR3 DNA: TGTGCCAGCAGTCCCGCGGGAGCGGTTGGGCAAGAGACCCAGTACTTC. Translating gives CASSPAGAVGQETQYF.

The CDR3 spells CASSEGAGLPYEQYF. The DNA of the CDR3 is TGTGCCAGCAGTGAGGGAGCGGGCCTTCCCTACGAGCAGTACTTC. J is TRBJ2-7 and V is TRBV2; D might be TRBD2 (6 bases). CDR3 length equals 15 residues. Trimming removed 3 bases at V and 2 bases at J, with 14 bases between. Germline V gene lookup returns CDR1 SNHLY and CDR2 FYNNEI.

The chain joins TRBV20-1 to TRBJ2-1; D gene unclear. With 0 bases removed from V and 4 bases from J, the gap between germline ends came to 10 bases. Germline V gene data show CDR1 as DFQATT and CDR2 as SNEGSKA (reference sequence). This CDR3 spans 14 amino acids. CDR3 coding DNA: TGCAGTGCTAGAGATCGCCAAGGATACAATGAGCAGTTCTTC. Its translation is CSARDRQGYNEQFF.

The chain carries TRBV12-3 or TRBV12-4 and TRBJ2-3; D remains unclear. The germline V and J ends were trimmed by 4 bases and 9 bases, with 8 bases remaining between them. This CDR3 comprises 11 residues. The CDR3 here is CASSWEGTQYF. For the CDR3, the DNA is TGTGCCAGCAGTTGGGAAGGAACGCAGTATTTT.